The T cell receptor beta chain under discussion was sequenced for a study of blood T cell repertoires in COVID-19. Germline V gives CDR1 MNHEY, CDR2 SMNVEV (reference sequence). This CDR3 spans 16 amino acids. J gave up 1 base and V 4 bases, and 9 bases lay outside the gene matches. Recovered status in Cohort 3 required two negative PCRs, clearance, or symptom resolution. The table came from immunoSEQ multiplex PCR; TCRdb's copy has only in-frame clones and leaves some out. The sample has fewer than 450,000 clones, about 88% seen once. This chain uses TRBV27 with TRBJ2-5; 7 positions match TRBD1. The source is a woman in her twenties or thirties who had recovered from COVID-19. The specimen sequenced was PBMCs or T cells enriched from blood (not recorded which). The CDR3 reads CASSSTGPESQETQYF. DNA for the CDR3: TGTGCCAGCAGTTCGACAGGGCCCGAATCCCAAGAGACCCAGTACTTC.